Listed here is a single TCR beta chain. This sample is drawn from a study of cytomegalovirus exposure and HLA in healthy donors. V lost 6 bases to trimming and J lost 2 bases; unmatched junction nucleotides: 11. CDR3 size: 16 residues. CDR1 SGHDN and CDR2 FVKESK come from the germline V gene. At sampling all donors were nominally healthy, likely with unrecorded immune exposures. PCR involved 60 Vbeta and 13 Jbeta primers. This table comes from immunoSEQ multiplex PCR, and its TCRdb copy is limited to in-frame clones, with some not included. The table records tens of thousands of clones, roughly 90% of them present only once.

The clonotype comes from a woman between 18 and 29 years old in good health and CMV-seronegative. Sequencing was performed on PBMCs. J is TRBJ2-3 and V is TRBV14; the match to TRBD2 covers 7 bases. The CDR3 loop is CASSDGALAVTDTQYF. The CDR3 region has the DNA TGTGCCAGCAGTGATGGCGCGCTAGCGGTCACAGATACGCAGTATTTT.